The 6 T cell receptor beta chains below were found in one sample sequenced in a study of blood T cell repertoires in COVID-19. TCRdb keeps only in-frame clones here, not all; method: immunoSEQ multiplex PCR. The table records about 260,000 clones, around 87% of them present only once. Material: peripheral blood. All receptors derive from a woman in her forties or fifties with acute or convalescent COVID-19.

The genes are TRBV9 and TRBJ2-7; TRBD1 matches at 11 bases. The trim removed 0 bases at V and 5 bases at J, leaving 7 bases unmatched. Germline CDR1 reads SGDLS; CDR2 reads YYNGEE. CDR3 length: 16 residues. Written as DNA, the CDR3 is TGTGCCAGCAGCGTAGATGCGGGACAGGGGGTCCACGAGCAGTACTTC. Translated, it gives CASSVDAGQGVHEQYF.

The chain combines TRBV27 with TRBJ2-7; D may be TRBD1 (6 bases). The V and J ends lost 5 bases and 0 bases respectively, with 17 bases between them. The CDR3 totals 16 residues. Germline CDR1 and CDR2: MNHEY and SMNVEV (reference sequence). This chain's CDR3 is CASSLYPGTPSYEQYF. CDR3 coding DNA: TGTGCCAGCAGTCTCTATCCCGGGACACCCTCCTACGAGCAGTACTTC.

The V and J genes are TRBV24-1 and TRBJ1-4, with 8 nucleotides matching TRBD1. J lost 3 bases, V lost 3 bases, and 5 bases had no gene match. Germline-derived CDR1 and CDR2 are KGHDR and SFDVKD. This CDR3 is 16 amino acids long. The CDR3 loop reads CATSDAPGQANEKLFF. Here the CDR3 DNA reads TGTGCCACCAGTGATGCACCGGGACAGGCTAATGAAAAACTGTTTTTT.

The chain uses TRBV10-3 and TRBJ2-7; D is possibly TRBD2 (7 bases). Germline assignment: CDR1 ENHRY and CDR2 SYGVKD. V dropped 4 bases and J dropped 3 bases, with 16 bases sitting between them. CDR3 size: 15 residues. The CDR3 is CAISVTRGPNYEQYF. CDR3 nucleotides: TGTGCCATCAGTGTGACGCGGGGGCCTAACTACGAGCAGTACTTC.

This chain uses TRBV9 with TRBJ2-5; D is ambiguous. Trimming removed 0 bases at V and 3 bases at J, with 12 bases between. This CDR3 is built from 15 residues. Germline CDR1 is SGDLS and CDR2 is YYNGEE. The CDR3 here is CASSVGPVQKETQYF. CDR3 DNA: TGTGCCAGCAGCGTAGGACCGGTACAGAAAGAGACCCAGTACTTC.

The chain recombines TRBV28 with TRBJ2-7, with D tentatively TRBD2 (6 bases). This CDR3 contains 15 residues. Between the trimmed V and J ends, which lost 2 bases and 0 bases, there was a span of 11 bases. Germline CDR1 MDHEN, CDR2 SYDVKM. The CDR3 bases are TGTGCCAGCAGTTTACTAGACGGGAGCTCCTACGAGCAGTACTTC. This codes for CASSLLDGSSYEQYF.